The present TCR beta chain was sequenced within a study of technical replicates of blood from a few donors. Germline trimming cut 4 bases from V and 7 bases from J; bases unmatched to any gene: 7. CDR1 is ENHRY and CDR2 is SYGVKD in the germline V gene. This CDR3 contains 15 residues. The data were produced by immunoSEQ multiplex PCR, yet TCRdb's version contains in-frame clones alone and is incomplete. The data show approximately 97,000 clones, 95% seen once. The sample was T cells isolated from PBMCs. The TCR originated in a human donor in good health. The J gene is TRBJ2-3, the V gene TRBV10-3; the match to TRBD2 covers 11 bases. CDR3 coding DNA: TGTGCCATCAGTGTCGTAGCGGGAGGGCCTAATACGCAGTATTTT. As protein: CAISVVAGGPNTQYF.